One and the same sample provided the 5 T cell receptor beta chains below, sequenced in a study of CDR3 diversity in severe acne. TCRdb reprocessed the PCR reads with MiXCR, giving one entry per CDR3 protein. The sample comprises around 100,000 distinct CDR3 sequences, roughly half of which are singletons, and 9.5% to 15% rests with the top ten. Sequenced material: blood. The source is a male donor with acne.

In its sample, this clonotype was seen a few times. The rearrangement links TRBV6-1 to TRBJ1-6; 12 nucleotides agree with TRBD1. CDR3 length equals 17 residues. The junction had 11 bases not matched to a gene; V was cut back by 4 bases and J by 10 bases. From germline, CDR1 is MNHNS and CDR2 SASEGT. In DNA, the CDR3 is TGTGCCAGCAGTGGGGGACAGGGGGCGCCACAGTGGTCACCCCTCCACTTT. Translation: CASSGGQGAPQWSPLHF.

This clonotype was picked up a small number of times. The chain carries TRBV2 and TRBJ2-7; the match to TRBD1 covers 8 bases. V trimming: 7 bases; J trimming: 0 bases; junction bases outside the gene matches: 5. This CDR3 region has 14 residues. The germline V gene has CDR1 SNHLY and CDR2 FYNNEI. CDR3 region: CASKAGQGSYEQYF. The DNA of the CDR3 is TGTGCCAGCAAGGCCGGACAGGGCTCCTACGAGCAGTACTTC.

The J gene is TRBJ2-6, the V gene TRBV24-1; no reliable D call. In germline, CDR1 is KGHDR, CDR2 SFDVKD. The CDR3 runs 16 residues. Trimming took off 5 bases at V and 0 bases at J, with 10 bases between the two ends. For the CDR3, the DNA is TGTGCCACCAGTGCCCCGGTAGGCTCTGGGGCCAACGTCCTGACTTTC. The encoded protein is CATSAPVGSGANVLTF.

Only a few counts were recorded for this clonotype. The J gene is TRBJ2-5, the V gene TRBV11-1, with D hard to call. V gave up 3 bases and J gave up 5 bases, with 10 bases separating them. This CDR3 region has 13 residues. The germline V gene encodes CDR1 SGHAT and CDR2 FQDESV (reference sequence). The CDR3 reads CASSFRVQETQYF. The DNA for the CDR3 is TGTGCCAGCAGCTTTCGGGTACAGGAGACCCAGTACTTC.

The CDR3 loop reads CASSYHAGIYGYTF. DNA of the CDR3: TGTGCCAGCAGTTACCATGCGGGGATCTATGGCTACACCTTC. The chain is built from TRBV7-9 and TRBJ1-2; no clear D gene. CDR3 length equals 14 residues. V lost 6 bases to trimming and J lost 4 bases, with 15 bases between them. The germline V gene encodes CDR1 SEHNR and CDR2 FQNEAQ (reference sequence).